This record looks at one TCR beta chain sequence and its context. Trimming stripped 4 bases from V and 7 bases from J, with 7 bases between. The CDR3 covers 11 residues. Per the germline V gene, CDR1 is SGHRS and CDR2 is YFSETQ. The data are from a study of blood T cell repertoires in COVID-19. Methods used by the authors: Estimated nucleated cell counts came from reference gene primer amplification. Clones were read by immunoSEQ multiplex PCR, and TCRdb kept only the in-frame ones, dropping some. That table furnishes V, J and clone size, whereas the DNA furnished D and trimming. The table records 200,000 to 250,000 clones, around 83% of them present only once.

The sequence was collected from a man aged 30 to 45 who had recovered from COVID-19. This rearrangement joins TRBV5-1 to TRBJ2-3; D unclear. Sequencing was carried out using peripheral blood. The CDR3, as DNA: TGCGCCAGCAGCGAGCGCTATACGCAGTATTTT. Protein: CASSERYTQYF.